This entry concerns a single T cell receptor (beta chain). Some clones are missing from TCRdb's copy, which holds only in-frame ones; the method was immunoSEQ multiplex PCR. The sample has roughly 250,000 clones, nearly 90% seen once. This sample was taken from a study of blood T cell repertoires in COVID-19. Germline values: CDR1 SEHNR, CDR2 FQNEAQ (reference sequence). V lost 4 bases and J lost 3, with 11 bases in between. The CDR3 loop spans 14 amino acids. The receptor's source is a woman in her 40s who had recovered from COVID-19. The chain recombines TRBV7-9 with TRBJ2-3; D is undetermined. The sequencing sample was made of peripheral blood. CDR3 protein: CASSSPRGTDTQYF. The CDR3 region has the DNA TGTGCCAGCAGCTCACCCCGAGGTACAGATACGCAGTATTTT.